Listed below are T cell receptor beta chains from one sample, sequenced in a study of shared clonotypes between healthy human individuals. Assay used: immunoSEQ multiplex PCR; TCRdb lists only in-frame clones, some missing. The table records some 690,000 clones, about 90% of them present only once. The sample comprised memory CD8+ T cells from PBMCs. All receptors come from a man aged 18 to 35 in good health. Some clones in this sample may be carry-over from other donors' samples. Each CDR3 is given with its conserved first and last residue. The D gene is left open where the match is weak. Clone size is not always given. Where it is, it says once, few, many or a class for expanded clones.

TRBJ1-2	.	TRBV6-1	.	CASIPWRDYGYTF	TGTGCCAGCATCCCCTGGCGCGACTATGGCTACACCTTC
TRBJ2-3	TRBD2	TRBV11-2	.	CASTRAGGADTQYF	TGTGCCAGCACTCGGGCGGGAGGGGCCGATACGCAGTATTTT
TRBJ1-1	.	TRBV25-1	few	CASSEFTALNTEAFF	TGTGCCAGCAGTGAATTCACCGCACTGAACACTGAAGCTTTCTTT
TRBJ1-1	.	TRBV6-1	.	CASSEALGRGGTEAFF	TGTGCCAGCAGTGAAGCGCTCGGACGAGGGGGCACTGAAGCTTTCTTT
TRBJ2-5	TRBD2	TRBV27	.	CASSLLAGGETQYF	TGTGCCAGCAGTTTACTAGCGGGGGGGGAGACCCAGTACTTC
TRBJ1-1	.	TRBV29-1	.	CSVLGGTEAFF	TGCAGCGTCCTGGGAGGAACTGAAGCTTTCTTT
TRBJ2-1	.	TRBV4-2	once	CASSQDKAPYRFGEQFF	TGTGCCAGCAGCCAAGATAAGGCCCCATACAGGTTCGGTGAGCAGTTCTTC
TRBJ2-1	TRBD2	TRBV4-2	.	CASSQDLSGINNEQFF	TGTGCCAGCAGCCAAGATCTTAGCGGGATCAATAATGAGCAGTTCTTC
TRBJ1-1	.	TRBV15	.	CATTSFMNTEAFF	TGTGCCACCACCAGCTTTATGAACACTGAAGCTTTCTTT
TRBJ2-5	TRBD2	TRBV29-1	.	CSVEMGREEETQYF	TGCAGCGTGGAAATGGGGAGGGAGGAAGAGACCCAGTACTTC
TRBJ1-2	.	TRBV9	.	CASSVGAGTNYGYTF	TGTGCCAGCAGCGTAGGGGCAGGGACCAACTATGGCTACACCTTC
TRBJ2-7	.	TRBV5-8	.	CASSLAYRTGRDEQYF	TGTGCCAGCAGCTTGGCTTATCGAACAGGACGGGACGAGCAGTACTTC
TRBJ1-5	.	TRBV27	few	CASSLTVGWTQHF	TGTGCCAGCAGTTTGACAGTCGGTTGGACCCAGCATTTT
TRBJ1-1	.	TRBV19	.	CASSIAMNTEAFF	TGTGCCAGTAGTATTGCGATGAACACTGAAGCTTTCTTT
TRBJ1-3	.	TRBV28	.	CASSWARGQATGCSGNTIYF	TGTGCCAGCAGTTGGGCGCGTGGGCAGGCCACGGGGTGTTCTGGAAACACCATATATTTT
TRBJ2-1	.	TRBV27	.	CASSFVHQLGTGPNEQFF	TGTGCCAGCAGTTTTGTGCACCAACTCGGGACGGGACCCAATGAGCAGTTCTTC
TRBJ2-7	TRBD2	TRBV28	.	CASSPRLAGWNEQYF	TGTGCCAGCAGTCCTCGGCTAGCGGGATGGAACGAGCAGTACTTC
TRBJ2-1	.	TRBV7-8	once	CASSLGWAYNEQFF	TGTGCCAGCAGCTTAGGGTGGGCGTACAATGAGCAGTTCTTC
TRBJ2-5	.	TRBV6-1	.	CASSPRDPQETQYF	TGTGCCAGCAGTCCTAGGGACCCACAAGAGACCCAGTACTTC
TRBJ2-7	.	TRBV28	.	CASSLAGWSREQYF	TGTGCCAGCAGTTTGGCAGGATGGAGCAGAGAGCAGTACTTC
TRBJ2-1	TRBD2	TRBV11-3	.	CASSLGDSGRIVDEQFF	TGTGCCAGCAGCTTAGGTGATAGCGGGAGAATTGTCGATGAGCAGTTCTTC
TRBJ2-7	.	TRBV6-5	once	CASGARRPYEQYF	TGTGCCAGTGGAGCCAGGAGACCTTACGAGCAGTACTTC
TRBJ2-7	TRBD2	TRBV7-8	.	CASSLAPGLGYEQYF	TGTGCCAGCAGCTTAGCCCCGGGACTAGGCTACGAGCAGTACTTC
TRBJ2-7	TRBD1	TRBV27	.	CASGRQGGNEQYF	TGTGCCAGCGGGAGACAGGGGGGTAACGAGCAGTACTTC
TRBJ1-4	.	TRBV27	.	CASSLSRQGLMFTNEKLFF	TGTGCCAGCAGTTTATCGAGGCAGGGGTTGATGTTTACTAATGAAAAACTGTTTTTT